This TCR beta chain appears in the sequencing data of a study of cytomegalovirus exposure and HLA in healthy donors. As for the study in general: Most donors, about 82% of several hundred genotyped, fell in the Caucasian-associated ancestry cluster. Overall study results and limits: There were reportedly fewer N-insertions in an Asian-associated ancestry cluster than the roughly 670-donor mean, in a later analysis.

The trim removed 6 bases at V and 7 bases at J, leaving 4 bases unmatched. CDR1 and CDR2 from the germline V gene are SEHNR and FQNEAQ (reference sequence). The CDR3 covers 14 residues. The study ran its PCR with 60 Vbeta and 13 Jbeta primers. Sequenced by immunoSEQ multiplex PCR; TCRdb stores in-frame clones only, minus some. The sample lists approximately 170,000 clones; around 78% were seen once. Comments on this clone: The antigen is unknown.

V and J are TRBV7-9 and TRBJ2-4; 12 bases line up with TRBD2. This receptor was identified in a man aged 40-49 years in good health and CMV-seronegative. Material for sequencing was PBMCs. This chain's CDR3 is CASSSSGRGNIQYF. CDR3 nucleotide sequence: TGTGCCAGCAGTTCTAGCGGGAGGGGGAACATTCAGTACTTC.